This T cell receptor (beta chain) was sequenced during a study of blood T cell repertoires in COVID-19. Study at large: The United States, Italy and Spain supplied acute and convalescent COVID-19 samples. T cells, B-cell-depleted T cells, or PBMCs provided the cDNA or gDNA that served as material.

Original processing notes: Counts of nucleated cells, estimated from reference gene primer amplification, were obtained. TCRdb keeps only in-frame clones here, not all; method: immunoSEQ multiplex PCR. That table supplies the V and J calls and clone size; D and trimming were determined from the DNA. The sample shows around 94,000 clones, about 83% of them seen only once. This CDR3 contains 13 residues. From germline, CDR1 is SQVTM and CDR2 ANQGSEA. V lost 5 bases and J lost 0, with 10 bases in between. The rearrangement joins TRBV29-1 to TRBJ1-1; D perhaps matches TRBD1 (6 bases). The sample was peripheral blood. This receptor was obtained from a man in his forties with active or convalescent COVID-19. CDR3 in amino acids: CSVKTGMNTEAFF. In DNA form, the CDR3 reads TGCAGCGTTAAGACAGGAATGAACACTGAAGCTTTCTTT.